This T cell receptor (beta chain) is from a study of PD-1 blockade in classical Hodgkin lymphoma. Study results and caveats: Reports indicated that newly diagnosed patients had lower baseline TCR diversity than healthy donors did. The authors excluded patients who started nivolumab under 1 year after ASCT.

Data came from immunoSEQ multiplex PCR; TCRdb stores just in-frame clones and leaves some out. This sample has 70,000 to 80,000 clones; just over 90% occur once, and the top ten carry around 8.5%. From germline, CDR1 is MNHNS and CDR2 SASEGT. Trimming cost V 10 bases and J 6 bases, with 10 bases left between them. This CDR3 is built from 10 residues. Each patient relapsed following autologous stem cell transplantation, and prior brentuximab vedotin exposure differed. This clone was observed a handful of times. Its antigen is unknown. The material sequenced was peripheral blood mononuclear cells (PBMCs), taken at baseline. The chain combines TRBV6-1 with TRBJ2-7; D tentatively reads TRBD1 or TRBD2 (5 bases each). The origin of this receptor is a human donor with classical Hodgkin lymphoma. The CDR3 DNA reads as TGTGCCACCGACAGCGGCGAGCAGTACTTC. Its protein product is CATDSGEQYF.